The 19 T cell receptor beta chains in this list originate from one sample, sequenced in a study of regulatory T cells in long-lasting Graves disease. Indicated time point: newly diagnosed GD, antithyroid drugs for less than 3 months. Construction of the TCR library relied on RNA isolated from PBMCs. CDR3 regions were amplified by Arm-PCR using iRepertoire HTBI primers to build TCR beta libraries. In TCRdb, the multiplex PCR reads were re-called with MiXCR into one record per CDR3 protein. Among roughly 380,000 distinct CDR3 sequences, approximately 16% were seen once, and the ten largest hold 30%. In addition, the sample was reused for a study of T cells in Graves' hyperthyroidism and ophthalmopathy.

Sequences were derived from peripheral blood mononuclear cells (PBMCs), sampled at new diagnosis, from a patient treated with antithyroid drugs. The source of these receptors is a man aged 40-49 years with Graves disease.

This clonotype showed up many times. The gene calls are TRBV10-3 and TRBJ2-7; TRBD2 matches 7 bases. The CDR3 is 15 residues long. Looked up from germline, CDR1 is ENHRY and CDR2 is SYGVKD. The trim removed 3 bases at V and 1 base at J, leaving 6 bases unmatched. The CDR3 region is CAISELGGWSYEQYF. For the CDR3, the DNA is TGTGCCATCAGTGAATTGGGGGGGTGGTCCTACGAGCAGTACTTC.

The chain is built from TRBV7-9 and TRBJ1-1, with TRBD1 matching 8 bases. The ends lost 0 bases at V and 0 bases at J; junction bases unmatched: 15. Germline loops: CDR1 SEHNR, CDR2 FQNEAQ (reference sequence). This CDR3 has 20 amino acids. CDR3 nucleotides: TGTGCCAGCAGCTTAGCTTTTGGGCTAGGACAGGGACAGATGAACACTGAAGCTTTCTTT. Protein: CASSLAFGLGQGQMNTEAFF.

This clonotype was recorded at least ten times. This rearrangement joins TRBV30 to TRBJ1-5, with 10 positions matching TRBD1. The V and J ends lost 1 base and 3 bases, in that order; junction bases with no gene match: 6. The CDR3 spans 16 residues. Germline V gene lookup returns CDR1 GTSNPN and CDR2 SVGIG (reference sequence). The DNA for the CDR3 is TGTGCCTGGAGTGGGACAGGGGGGGTTCTCAATCAGCCCCAGCATTTT. This translates into CAWSGTGGVLNQPQHF. Complete variable domain (other parts from reference TRBV30 and TRBJ1-5): SQTIHQWPATLVQPVGSPLSLECTVEGTSNPNLYWYRQAAGRGLQLLFYSVGIGQISSEVPQNLSASRPQDRQFILSSKKLLLSDSGFYLCAWSGTGGVLNQPQHFGDGTRLSIL.

V is TRBV6-5 and J is TRBJ1-2, with 8 bases aligning to TRBD1. The ends lost 2 bases at V and 8 bases at J; junction bases unmatched: 7. The CDR3 is made up of 14 amino acids. The germline gives CDR1 MNHEY, CDR2 SVGAGI. DNA of the CDR3: TGTGCCAGCAGTTACGTGTCGGACAGGGCCGGCTACACCTTC. Residues: CASSYVSDRAGYTF.

This clonotype was counted ten times or more. This rearrangement joins TRBV6-2 or TRBV6-3 to TRBJ2-1, with 10 bases fitting TRBD2. The ends lost 5 bases at V and 8 bases at J; junction bases unmatched: 12. CDR3 length equals 16 residues. CDR1 MNHEY and CDR2 SVGEGT come from the germline V gene. In DNA form, the CDR3 reads TGTGCCAGCAGTGAGAAAGGCACTAGCGGGGTTTATGAGCAGTTCTTC. This codes for CASSEKGTSGVYEQFF.

This clonotype has a count of ten or more. The chain recombines TRBV30 with TRBJ1-1; D possibly corresponds to TRBD1 (5 bases). Germline V lookup: CDR1 GTSNPN, CDR2 SVGIG (reference sequence). This CDR3 comprises 15 residues. Trimming pared 1 base from V and 0 bases from J, leaving 12 bases between. The CDR3 bases are TGTGCCTGGAGTGAACCCGACAGCCTGAACACTGAAGCTTTCTTT. Protein product: CAWSEPDSLNTEAFF.

The chain combines TRBV12-5 with TRBJ1-5; D not certain. This CDR3 is 12 amino acids long. Trimming took off 1 base at V and 4 bases at J, with 2 bases between the two ends. The germline V gene encodes CDR1 LGHNT and CDR2 FRNRAP. For the CDR3, the DNA is TGTGCTAGTGGTTTGGATAATCAGCCCCAGCATTTT. Translation: CASGLDNQPQHF.

This clonotype has more than one count but fewer than ten. The chain employs TRBV19 and TRBJ1-5, with D unresolved. The germline V gene encodes CDR1 LNHDA and CDR2 SQIVND (reference sequence). This CDR3 has 14 residues. Trimming left V 3 bases short and J 1 base short, with 7 bases between. The CDR3 region has the DNA TGTGCCAGTAGTATTGGGTTGAGCAATCAGCCCCAGCATTTT. This codes for CASSIGLSNQPQHF.

This clonotype was detected many times. CDR3 DNA: TGTGCCAGCAGCTCTACAGGGGCGATGGGGCAAGAGACCCAGTACTTC. Protein: CASSSTGAMGQETQYF. This sequence joins TRBV6-2 or TRBV6-3 and TRBJ2-5, with 7 positions matching TRBD1. This CDR3 comprises 16 residues. Trimming removed 6 bases from V and 2 bases from J; junction bases left unmatched: 12. Germline V gene lookup returns CDR1 MNHEY and CDR2 SVGEGT.

This clonotype was seen ten or more times. V usage is TRBV5-1 and J usage is TRBJ2-7, with 8 bases matching TRBD1. CDR3 length: 15 amino acids. V shed 4 bases, J shed 7 bases, and the junction held 13 bases outside the gene matches. Per germline, CDR1 SGHRS and CDR2 YFSETQ. The CDR3 nucleotides are TGCGCCAGCAGCCCCCGGACAGGGAGAGTCGGGGAGCAGTACTTC. It translates to CASSPRTGRVGEQYF.

This clonotype appeared many times. The genes are TRBV11-2 and TRBJ1-1; TRBD1 matches at 9 bases. Germline loops: CDR1 SGHAT, CDR2 FQNNGV. Trimming at V came to 3 bases and at J to 4 bases, leaving 6 bases not matched to a gene. The CDR3 runs 15 residues. The CDR3 region is CASSLETGGVTEAFF. CDR3 coding DNA: TGTGCCAGCAGCTTGGAGACAGGGGGAGTCACTGAAGCTTTCTTT.

This chain uses TRBV12-3 or TRBV12-4 with TRBJ2-6, with D perhaps assigned TRBD1 or TRBD2 (5 bases each). The CDR3 is 19 amino acids. V gave up 2 bases and J gave up 3 bases, with 20 bases separating them. CDR3 DNA sequence: TGTGCCAGCAGTTTAAGGGGTCTTGTTTCGGGGTTTGGGGCCAACGTCCTGACTTTC. The encoded protein is CASSLRGLVSGFGANVLTF.

This clonotype was seen a handful of times. A much more abundant neighbour one base away suggests this may be a read error. The chain combines TRBV11-3 with TRBJ2-5; 9 positions agree with TRBD1. Germline V gene lookup returns CDR1 SGHNT and CDR2 YENEEA. Unmatched junction bases numbered 17, after V lost 8 bases and J lost 7 bases. The CDR3 covers 16 residues. CDR3 protein: CASGPGTGIGGLTQYF. As DNA, the CDR3 is TGTGCCAGCGGCCCGGGGACAGGGATTGGGGGTTTGACCCAGTACTTC.

The chain joins TRBV15 to TRBJ1-4, with D uncertain. V lost 1 base and J 4 bases, leaving 10 bases between the germline ends. CDR1 and CDR2 from the germline V gene are LNHNV and YYDKDF (reference sequence). The CDR3 has 15 amino acids. In DNA, the CDR3 is TGTGCCACCAGCAGAGTAGGGTTGGGTAATGAAAAACTGTTTTTT. Its protein product is CATSRVGLGNEKLFF.

The rearrangement joins TRBV18 to TRBJ2-1; 8 nucleotides line up with TRBD1. This CDR3 is built from 15 residues. The V segment lost 3 bases and the J segment 5 bases; nucleotides outside the gene matches: 6. Germline assignment: CDR1 KGHSH and CDR2 LQKENI. The CDR3 reads CASSPGTGLNNEQFF. As DNA, the CDR3 is TGTGCCAGCTCACCCGGGACAGGATTAAACAATGAGCAGTTCTTC.

At least ten counts were recorded for this clonotype. V gene TRBV2 combines with J gene TRBJ2-5; a weak D match, TRBD1 (6 bases). Trimming took off 1 base at V and 3 bases at J, with 12 bases between the two ends. The CDR3 extends over 15 amino acids. CDR1 and CDR2 (germline): SNHLY, FYNNEI. The CDR3 region is CASSEGIRQEETQYF. The CDR3 DNA reads TGTGCCAGCAGTGAAGGGATTAGACAGGAAGAGACCCAGTACTTC.

This clonotype was counted at least ten times. The V call is TRBV27, the J call TRBJ2-5, with 11 bases lining up with TRBD2. Unmatched junction bases numbered 8, after V lost 4 bases and J lost 4 bases. Germline V CDR1 and CDR2: MNHEY, SMNVEV (reference sequence). The CDR3 spans 16 residues. The CDR3 spells CASSSLAGGSGETQYF. CDR3 bases: TGTGCCAGCAGTTCCCTAGCGGGGGGATCGGGAGAGACCCAGTACTTC.

The gene calls are TRBV7-3 and TRBJ2-1; TRBD1 might be the D (5 bases). Looked up from germline, CDR1 is SGHTA and CDR2 is FQGTGA. The V and J ends lost 3 bases and 8 bases respectively, with 11 bases between them. The CDR3 contains 13 residues. Here the CDR3 DNA reads TGTGCCAGCAGCTTCGACAGTACCCATGAGCAGTTCTTC. Translation: CASSFDSTHEQFF.

This clonotype occurred many times. The chain uses TRBV30 and TRBJ1-5, with D unresolved. Looked up from germline, CDR1 is GTSNPN and CDR2 is SVGIG (reference sequence). CDR3 size: 13 residues. V was clipped by 0 bases and J by 5 bases, with 8 bases between them. The CDR3 DNA reads TGTGCCTGGAGTGTAAGGTCAGATCAGCCCCAGCATTTT. This codes for CAWSVRSDQPQHF.